The 16 T cell receptor beta chains below all came from one sample that was sequenced in a study of OX40 agonist ivuxolimab in advanced cancers. TCRdb's copy holds only in-frame clones and misses some; the assay was immunoSEQ multiplex PCR. The table has some 46,000 clones, roughly 87% seen once. Sample: CD4+ or CD8+ T cells sorted from blood, taken in a trial of the OX40 agonist ivuxolimab. Receptor source: an adult with an advanced solid tumor such as melanoma, head and neck, liver or kidney cancer.

The rearrangement joins TRBV6-5 to TRBJ2-5, with 10 bases fitting TRBD1. Losses at the gene ends were 5 bases for V and 2 bases for J; bases not matched to a gene: 5. The CDR3 length is 15 residues. Germline V gene data show CDR1 as MNHEY and CDR2 as SVGAGI. CDR3 DNA: TGTGCCAGCAGTAACGGACAGGGGGGACAAGAGACCCAGTACTTC. As protein: CASSNGQGGQETQYF.

The chain uses TRBV28 and TRBJ1-2; 7 bases fit TRBD1. The CDR3 has 13 residues. J lost 7 bases, V lost 5 bases, and 7 bases had no gene match. CDR1 and CDR2 from the germline V gene are MDHEN and SYDVKM. CDR3 protein: CASSPPTGLGYTF. The CDR3, as DNA: TGTGCCAGCAGTCCCCCGACAGGGCTTGGCTACACCTTC.

The chain links TRBV11-3 to TRBJ1-1; 7 nucleotides line up with TRBD1. The germline gives CDR1 SGHNT, CDR2 YENEEA. The length of the CDR3 is 13 residues. J gave up 6 bases and V 5 bases, and 6 bases lay outside the gene matches. CDR3 in amino acids: CASSEDRAAEAFF. The CDR3 DNA follows: TGTGCCAGCAGCGAAGACAGGGCCGCTGAAGCTTTCTTT.

V usage is TRBV19 and J usage is TRBJ2-1, with 7 bases matching TRBD2. Germline V CDR1 and CDR2: LNHDA, SQIVND (reference sequence). The CDR3 has 14 residues. Germline trimming cut 7 bases from V and 8 bases from J; bases unmatched to any gene: 11. The CDR3 region is CASTRAGPAYEQFF. CDR3 DNA sequence: TGTGCCAGTACCAGAGCGGGACCAGCTTATGAGCAGTTCTTC.

This clone is medium-sized in the sample. This chain connects TRBV5-1 to TRBJ1-1, with D possibly TRBD1 on 6 matching bases. Germline assignment: CDR1 SGHRS and CDR2 YFSETQ. The V gene lost 0 bases and the J gene lost 4 bases, with 13 bases spanning the gap. CDR3 length equals 15 residues. The CDR3 is CASSLGHRDITEAFF. Written as DNA, the CDR3 is TGCGCCAGCAGCTTGGGCCACAGGGACATCACTGAAGCTTTCTTT. The full variable domain, completed using reference TRBV5-1 and TRBJ1-1, is KAGVTQTPRYLIKTRGQQVTLSCSPISGHRSVSWYQQTPGQGLQFLFEYFSETQRNKGNFPGRFSGRQFSNSRSEMNVSTLELGDSALYLCASSLGHRDITEAFFGQGTRLTVV.

The chain recombines TRBV5-8 with TRBJ2-1; D may be TRBD1 (6 bases). V was cut by 4 bases and J by 4 bases, with 12 bases left in between. CDR1 is SGHTS, CDR2 YDEGEE, per germline. The CDR3 consists of 14 residues. CDR3 in amino acids: CASSRGHLYNEQFF. Here the CDR3 DNA reads TGTGCCAGCAGCAGGGGACATCTGTACAATGAGCAGTTCTTC.

This clone was found a few times. This CDR3 reads CASSERESYEQYF. CDR3 bases: TGTGCCAGCAGTGAAAGGGAGAGCTACGAGCAGTACTTC. The chain recombines TRBV6-1 with TRBJ2-7, with D possibly TRBD2 on 5 matching bases. Germline V gene lookup returns CDR1 MNHNS and CDR2 SASEGT. V lost 2 bases to trimming and J lost 3 bases, with 8 bases between them. The CDR3 runs 13 residues.

The V call is TRBV6-5, the J call TRBJ2-5, with 14 nucleotides matching TRBD2. Germline lookup yields CDR1 MNHEY and CDR2 SVGAGI. CDR3 length: 15 residues. Trimming at V came to 8 bases and at J to 5 bases, leaving 7 bases not matched to a gene. DNA for the CDR3: TGTGCCAGCGGGGGGACTAGCGGGAGTTGGGAGACCCAGTACTTC. It is translated as CASGGTSGSWETQYF.

V and J are TRBV19 and TRBJ2-1; the match to TRBD2 covers 9 bases. J was trimmed by 4 bases and V by 7 bases; bases with no gene match: 5. The CDR3 has 14 residues. Germline CDR1 is LNHDA and CDR2 is SQIVND (reference sequence). The DNA for the CDR3 is TGTGCCAGTACGGCGGGAGGGTTTTACAATGAGCAGTTCTTC. It encodes CASTAGGFYNEQFF.

The V and J genes are TRBV4-1 and TRBJ1-3; D gene uncertain. The ends were cut back, 0 bases at V and 0 bases at J, with 6 bases in the middle. CDR3 length: 15 amino acids. Germline CDR1 is MGHRA and CDR2 is YSYEKL. The CDR3 protein is CASSQELSSGNTIYF. The DNA of the CDR3 is TGCGCCAGCAGCCAAGAGCTGAGCTCTGGAAACACCATATATTTT.

CDR3 region: CASSPYGRAPGELFF. The CDR3 bases are TGTGCCAGCAGCCCCTACGGGAGGGCCCCCGGGGAGCTGTTTTTT. The chain carries TRBV7-9 and TRBJ2-2, with 8 nucleotides matching TRBD2. Germline assignment: CDR1 SEHNR and CDR2 FQNEAQ (reference sequence). The CDR3 loop spans 15 amino acids. The ends lost 5 bases at V and 6 bases at J; junction bases unmatched: 8.

The gene calls are TRBV9 and TRBJ1-5; 8 bases line up with TRBD1. The ends lost 5 bases at V and 7 bases at J; junction bases unmatched: 5. CDR3 length: 13 residues. Germline loops: CDR1 SGDLS, CDR2 YYNGEE. CDR3 nucleotides: TGTGCCAGCAGTGGACAGGGACTACAGCCCCAGCATTTT. As protein: CASSGQGLQPQHF.

The chain has TRBV25-1 and TRBJ2-7; the D gene could be TRBD1 or TRBD2 (5 bases each). The V and J ends lost 7 bases and 3 bases respectively, with 22 bases between them. The CDR3 totals 16 residues. CDR1 is MGHDK and CDR2 is SYGVNS in the germline V gene. CDR3 nucleotides: TGTGCCAGCACCCCTTCGTCCGGGACGGGGTACTACGAGCAGTACTTC. Encoded protein: CASTPSSGTGYYEQYF.

The chain employs TRBV6-6 and TRBJ2-5, with D perhaps matching TRBD2 (5 bases). The CDR3 has 16 amino acids. The germline V gene has CDR1 MNHNY and CDR2 SVGAGI (reference sequence). V gave up 5 bases and J gave up 1 base, with 17 bases separating them. The CDR3 DNA reads TGTGCCAGCAGTACACTTCCGGGAACACCCCAAGAGACCCAGTACTTC. Protein product: CASSTLPGTPQETQYF.

The rearrangement joins TRBV6-5 to TRBJ2-1, with 11 nucleotides matching TRBD2. There are 15 residues in the CDR3. V gave up 9 bases and J gave up 4 bases; unmatched junction bases: 8. The germline CDR1 and CDR2 sequences are MNHEY and SVGAGI. The CDR3 DNA is TGTGCCAGTCATCCCGGGACTAGCGGATACAATGAGCAGTTCTTC. Translation: CASHPGTSGYNEQFF.

V gene TRBV27 combines with J gene TRBJ2-5; D gene uncertain. The V gene's germline CDR1 is MNHEY and CDR2 SMNVEV (reference sequence). The CDR3 is 15 amino acids. V dropped 2 bases and J dropped 2 bases, with 12 bases sitting between them. CDR3 DNA sequence: TGTGCCAGCAGTTTAATTGGTGTGGGGCAAGAGACCCAGTACTTC. Translating gives CASSLIGVGQETQYF.